This T cell receptor (beta chain) was identified in a study of blood T cell repertoires in COVID-19. Study background: Italy, Spain and the United States were the sources of the convalescent and acute COVID-19 samples.

Authors' methods: Estimation of nucleated cell counts was performed using reference gene primer amplification. Sequenced by immunoSEQ multiplex PCR; TCRdb stores in-frame clones only, minus some. V and J calls and clone size are those listed in that table; D and trimming were worked out from the DNA. The sample carries some 60,000 clones, around 87% recorded once. The CDR3 spans 14 residues. Trimming left V 1 base short and J 3 bases short, with 6 bases between. CDR1 and CDR2 (germline): LGHNA, YNFKEQ. The sequencing input was peripheral blood. The receptor comes from a man in his 70s with acute or convalescent COVID-19. This rearrangement joins TRBV4-2 to TRBJ1-4, with unresolved D. Written as DNA, the CDR3 is TGTGCCAGCAGCCAAGTGCAGTCTAATGAAAAACTGTTTTTT. This codes for CASSQVQSNEKLFF.